Below are 25 T cell receptor beta chains sequenced from a single sample in a study of CD8 T cells in ankylosing spondylitis. Their antigens remain unidentified. MiXCR, run by TCRdb on the 5' RACE reads, gives a single entry per CDR3 protein. This sample has more than 500,000 distinct CDR3 sequences, with less than 6% found just once. The study's findings and limits: Among TCR beta sequences, a motif of eight highly homologous variants appeared characteristic of ankylosing spondylitis blood.

Source material: blood, either unsorted or a sorted T cell fraction (not recorded which). Source of these receptors: a male donor with ankylosing spondylitis.

This clonotype was counted many times. The chain employs TRBV12-3 or TRBV12-4 and TRBJ2-2, with D unclear. The length of the CDR3 is 13 residues. Trimming took off 1 base at V and 6 bases at J, with 6 bases between the two ends. CDR3 bases: TGTGCCAGCAGTTTAGGTCGGGCCGGGGAGCTGTTTTTT. Amino acids: CASSLGRAGELFF.

This clonotype was counted many times. The chain employs TRBV20-1 and TRBJ1-6; D might be TRBD1 (5 bases). This CDR3 spans 16 amino acids. Germline V gene lookup returns CDR1 DFQATT and CDR2 SNEGSKA (reference sequence). V was clipped by 0 bases and J by 7 bases, with 16 bases between them. The CDR3 DNA follows: TGCAGTGCTAGAGATGTCTCGGGGGACGGGAATTCACCCCTCCACTTT. As protein: CSARDVSGDGNSPLHF.

This clonotype occurred many times. V is TRBV7-9 and J is TRBJ2-6; D uncertain. The CDR3 runs to 15 residues. The V end was cut by 5 bases, the J end by 1 base, with 9 bases between. Germline loops: CDR1 SEHNR, CDR2 FQNEAQ (reference sequence). The CDR3 sequence is CASSPGPSGANVLTF. In nucleotides, the CDR3 is TGTGCCAGCAGCCCCGGGCCATCTGGGGCCAACGTCCTGACTTTC.

This clonotype was detected many times. The chain carries TRBV15 and TRBJ2-2; D is possibly TRBD2 (6 bases). This CDR3 is built from 14 residues. Trimming removed 0 bases at V and 7 bases at J, with 9 bases between. Germline V lookup: CDR1 LNHNV, CDR2 YYDKDF (reference sequence). The CDR3 loop reads CATSREGGRGELFF. CDR3 bases: TGTGCCACCAGCAGAGAGGGAGGTCGCGGGGAGCTGTTTTTT. The full variable domain, in which reference TRBV15 and TRBJ2-2 provide the parts outside the CDR3, is DAMVIQNPRYQVTQFGKPVTLSCSQTLNHNVMYWYQQKSSQAPKLLFHYYDKDFNNEADTPDNFQSRRPNTSFCFLDIRSPGLGDTAMYLCATSREGGRGELFFGEGSRLTVL.

J is TRBJ2-3 and V is TRBV20-1; 10 positions match TRBD2. Germline V gene sequence: CDR1 DFQATT, CDR2 SNEGSKA (reference sequence). Trimming cost V 8 bases and J 5 bases; bases outside gene matches: 7. This CDR3 contains 13 residues. The CDR3 DNA is TGCAGTAAAAGCGGGAGGGCGGGAGATACGCAGTATTTT. Protein: CSKSGRAGDTQYF.

Only a few counts were recorded for this clonotype. The genes are TRBV3-1 and TRBJ2-1; D assignment may be TRBD1 or TRBD2 (6 bases each). The CDR3 is made up of 15 amino acids. CDR1 is LGHDT, CDR2 YNNKEL, per germline (reference sequence). Trimming left V 5 bases short and J 8 bases short, with 19 bases between. CDR3 nucleotide sequence: TGTGCCAGCAGCTCTGCGGGACATCTGGGCGATGAGCAGTTCTTC. Amino acid sequence: CASSSAGHLGDEQFF.

This clonotype appeared many times. The chain couples TRBV20-1 to TRBJ1-2, with a tentative D call TRBD1 (5 bases). The length of the CDR3 is 14 residues. The V and J ends lost 1 base and 4 bases respectively, with 13 bases between them. Germline values: CDR1 DFQATT, CDR2 SNEGSKA (reference sequence). This chain's CDR3 is CSARGTPWGYGYTF. The CDR3 nucleotides are TGCAGTGCTAGAGGGACACCTTGGGGCTATGGCTACACCTTC.

The J gene is TRBJ2-7, the V gene TRBV6-5; 11 nucleotides agree with TRBD1. The CDR3 sequence is 16 residues long. CDR1 and CDR2 from the germline V gene are MNHEY and SVGAGI. V dropped 4 bases and J dropped 4; count of bases not matched to a gene: 9. The CDR3 loop reads CASSSASGQGGYEQYF. The CDR3 DNA reads TGTGCCAGCAGTTCGGCATCGGGACAGGGGGGTTACGAGCAGTACTTC.

The V call is TRBV7-9, the J call TRBJ1-2; 9 positions agree with TRBD1. CDR3 length equals 15 residues. CDR1 is SEHNR and CDR2 is FQNEAQ in the germline V gene (reference sequence). The trim removed 5 bases at V and 5 bases at J, leaving 9 bases unmatched. The CDR3 coding sequence is TGTGCCAGCAGCGGTTACAGGGGGCATGGGTATGGCTACACCTTC. It yields the protein CASSGYRGHGYGYTF.

This clonotype was counted ten times or more. The J gene is TRBJ2-3, the V gene TRBV27, with TRBD2 identical over 7 bases. V was clipped by 8 bases and J by 1 base; unmatched bases: 3. The CDR3 is 13 residues long. The germline V gene encodes CDR1 MNHEY and CDR2 SMNVEV (reference sequence). In DNA form, the CDR3 reads TGTGCCAGCCGGGAGGAGGGCACAGATACGCAGTATTTT. Protein product: CASREEGTDTQYF.

This clonotype showed up many times. V gene TRBV4-2 combines with J gene TRBJ2-5; 10 nucleotides line up with TRBD2. Trimming cost V 8 bases and J 4 bases; bases outside gene matches: 4. CDR3 size: 13 residues. The V gene's germline CDR1 is LGHNA and CDR2 YNFKEQ. The CDR3: CASGRLAGETQYF. In nucleotides, the CDR3 is TGTGCCAGCGGAAGACTAGCGGGAGAGACCCAGTACTTC.

This clonotype has ten or more counts. V gene TRBV7-9 combines with J gene TRBJ1-1; no clear D gene. The CDR3 runs to 13 residues. The germline CDR1 and CDR2 sequences are SEHNR and FQNEAQ (reference sequence). V lost 5 bases and J 11 bases, leaving 18 bases between the germline ends. CDR3 bases: TGTGCCAGCAGCCCGGAAGTGGGCGGGATGGCTTTCTTT. Translated: CASSPEVGGMAFF.

This clonotype was detected many times. The chain combines TRBV5-5 with TRBJ1-1; D not certain. Trimming pared 2 bases from V and 6 bases from J, leaving 8 bases between. The CDR3 is 12 residues long. Germline V gene sequence: CDR1 SGHKS, CDR2 YYEKEE (reference sequence). The CDR3 nucleotides are TGTGCCAGCAGCTTAGAGATCGCTGAAGCTTTCTTT. Amino acids: CASSLEIAEAFF.

This clonotype has a count of ten or more. The rearrangement links TRBV6-2 or TRBV6-3 to TRBJ1-2; 9 bases align to TRBD1. V trimming: 8 bases; J trimming: 2 bases; junction bases outside the gene matches: 6. Germline V gene data show CDR1 as MNHEY and CDR2 as SVGEGT. The CDR3 contains 14 residues. The CDR3 nucleotides are TGTGCCAGCGGATCGGGACAGGGCAACTATGGCTACACCTTC. Its translation: CASGSGQGNYGYTF.

This clonotype was counted many times. The chain combines TRBV10-3 with TRBJ1-5; no clear D gene. The CDR3 is 13 residues long. Trimming stripped 6 bases from V and 2 bases from J, with 8 bases between. CDR1 and CDR2 from the germline V gene are ENHRY and SYGVKD. The CDR3 bases are TGTGCCATCAGCCTACAAGGCAATCAGCCCCAGCATTTT. Translated, it gives CAISLQGNQPQHF.

The table lists this clonotype with many counts. The chain combines TRBV7-9 with TRBJ1-2; D is unclear. The CDR3 consists of 13 residues. Germline V gene data show CDR1 as SEHNR and CDR2 as FQNEAQ (reference sequence). V lost 5 bases and J lost 3, with 10 bases in between. The CDR3 DNA sequence: TGTGCCAGCAGCCCCGGGCCCTACTATGGCTACACCTTC. It translates to CASSPGPYYGYTF.

This clonotype was counted a few times. The rearrangement links TRBV4-3 to TRBJ2-1, with D possibly matching TRBD2 (5 bases). Looked up from germline, CDR1 is LGHNA and CDR2 is YSLEER. This CDR3 spans 17 amino acids. Trimming removed 1 base at V and 2 bases at J, with 15 bases between. The CDR3 spells CASSQAHLGRTYNEQFF. For the CDR3, the DNA is TGCGCCAGCAGCCAAGCCCATTTGGGGAGAACCTACAATGAGCAGTTCTTC.

This clonotype was recorded at least ten times. The chain employs TRBV6-1 and TRBJ1-2, with TRBD1 matching over 7 bases. CDR3 length equals 14 residues. V gave up 6 bases and J gave up 4 bases; unmatched junction bases: 8. Germline V gives CDR1 MNHNS, CDR2 SASEGT. CDR3 amino acids: CASSNRGAGYGYTF. The CDR3 DNA reads TGTGCCAGCAGCAACAGGGGAGCTGGCTATGGCTACACCTTC.

Regarding this clonotype: This clone may be a read error of a much larger clone one base away. The chain links TRBV5-5 to TRBJ2-7, with D possibly being TRBD1 (6 bases). V gave up 4 bases and J gave up 5 bases, with 19 bases separating them. Germline V gene data show CDR1 as SGHKS and CDR2 as YYEKEE (reference sequence). The CDR3 sequence is 15 residues long. In nucleotides, the CDR3 is TGTGCCAGCAGCCCGGGGACAATAAACCCCAACGAGCAGTACTTC. Its translation: CASSPGTINPNEQYF.

Many counts were recorded for this clonotype. The chain is built from TRBV12-3 or TRBV12-4 and TRBJ2-5; D tentatively fits TRBD1 or TRBD2 (5 bases each). V was trimmed by 3 bases and J by 3 bases, leaving 11 bases between them. The CDR3 contains 14 residues. For the CDR3, the DNA is TGTGCCAGCAGTTTTGGGGGAAGCAAAGAGACCCAGTACTTC. Its translation: CASSFGGSKETQYF.

This clonotype was seen repeatedly, ten times or more. The chain combines TRBV9 with TRBJ1-5; no clear D gene. Germline V gives CDR1 SGDLS, CDR2 YYNGEE. This CDR3 comprises 14 residues. With 2 bases removed from V and 0 bases from J, the gap between germline ends came to 6 bases. The CDR3 reads CASSVSGSNQPQHF. CDR3 bases: TGTGCCAGCAGCGTTTCGGGTAGCAATCAGCCCCAGCATTTT.

This clonotype was seen ten or more times. The rearrangement links TRBV20-1 to TRBJ2-7, with D maybe TRBD1 (6 bases). The germline CDR1 and CDR2 sequences are DFQATT and SNEGSKA (reference sequence). The CDR3 runs 14 residues. Trimming removed 4 bases from V and 2 bases from J, with 15 bases in between. The CDR3 spells CSATGQGTTYEQYF. As DNA, the CDR3 is TGCAGTGCTACCGGGCAAGGGACAACCTACGAGCAGTACTTC.

This clonotype was detected many times. One junction end disagrees with the germline gene, perhaps due to a read error. The V and J genes are TRBV5-1 and TRBJ2-7; 9 bases fit TRBD1. The CDR3 sequence is 14 residues long. In germline, CDR1 is SGHRS, CDR2 YFSETQ. DNA for the CDR3: TGTGCCAGCAGTTTGGGACAGGGCGGCTACGAGCAGTACTTC. Translation: CASSLGQGGYEQYF.

This clonotype appeared many times. The J gene is TRBJ1-1, the V gene TRBV20-1, with TRBD1 matching over 8 bases. Germline V gene sequence: CDR1 DFQATT, CDR2 SNEGSKA (reference sequence). The ends lost 4 bases at V and 0 bases at J; junction bases unmatched: 1. The CDR3 extends over 13 amino acids. The CDR3 nucleotides are TGCAGTGCTAACAGGGGGATGAACACTGAAGCTTTCTTT. Translation gives CSANRGMNTEAFF.

This clonotype has a count of ten or more. The chain employs TRBV6-1 and TRBJ2-5, with 11 bases that match TRBD2. CDR1 MNHNS and CDR2 SASEGT come from the germline V gene. The CDR3 covers 14 residues. Trimming took 6 bases from V and 4 from J; bases not matched to a gene: 4. For the CDR3, the DNA is TGTGCCAGCAGGACTAGCGGGATCGGAGAGACCCAGTACTTC. This translates into CASRTSGIGETQYF.